The 17 T cell receptor beta chains given below trace back to one sample, sequenced in a study of neurological immune-mediated disorders. Using its own MiXCR run on the 5' RACE reads, TCRdb lists one record per CDR3 protein. The repertoire holds tens of thousands of distinct CDR3 sequences, with about 14% as singletons. Sequencing was performed on PBMCs. Receptors were obtained from a woman in her fifties or sixties in good health.

This clonotype has at least ten counts. The J gene is TRBJ2-2, the V gene TRBV6-1; D is unclear. The CDR3 totals 14 residues. The germline V gene has CDR1 MNHNS and CDR2 SASEGT. Between the trimmed V and J ends, which lost 4 bases and 1 base, there was a span of 7 bases. CDR3 in DNA: TGTGCCAGCAGTGGAAAGGGGAACACCGGGGAGCTGTTTTTT. Translation: CASSGKGNTGELFF.

This clonotype occurred many times. This chain joins TRBV5-1 and TRBJ2-3; 13 bases map to TRBD2. Looked up from germline, CDR1 is SGHRS and CDR2 is YFSETQ. Trimming at V came to 4 bases and at J to 0 bases, leaving 11 bases not matched to a gene. The CDR3 has 19 residues. The CDR3: CASSPVQSGLAGSTDTQYF. DNA of the CDR3: TGCGCCAGCAGCCCGGTACAATCGGGACTAGCGGGGAGCACAGATACGCAGTATTTT. The full variable domain, with the rest looked up from reference TRBV5-1 and TRBJ2-3, is KAGVTQTPRYLIKTRGQQVTLSCSPISGHRSVSWYQQTPGQGLQFLFEYFSETQRNKGNFPGRFSGRQFSNSRSEMNVSTLELGDSALYLCASSPVQSGLAGSTDTQYFGPGTRLTVL.

This clonotype was detected many times. This rearrangement joins TRBV7-3 to TRBJ1-1, with D perhaps matching TRBD1 (5 bases). V lost 5 bases and J lost 5, with 15 bases in between. The CDR3 is 14 amino acids. CDR1 is SGHTA and CDR2 is FQGTGA in the germline V gene. CDR3 amino acids: CASSPGPPQTEAFF. The CDR3 DNA reads TGTGCCAGCAGCCCGGGACCCCCGCAGACTGAAGCTTTCTTT. The full variable domain, completed using reference TRBV7-3 and TRBJ1-1, is GAGVSQTPSNKVTEKGKYVELRCDPISGHTALYWYRQSLGQGPEFLIYFQGTGAADDSGLPNDRFFAVRPEGSVSTLKIQRTERGDSAVYLCASSPGPPQTEAFFGQGTRLTVV.

This clonotype came up many times. The V gene is TRBV5-1, the J gene TRBJ2-1; TRBD2 matches at 11 bases. The CDR3 loop spans 15 amino acids. Germline CDR1 reads SGHRS; CDR2 reads YFSETQ. Germline trimming cut 6 bases from V and 6 bases from J; bases unmatched to any gene: 8. The CDR3 sequence: CASTLLAGVGNEQFF. CDR3 coding DNA: TGCGCCAGCACCCTACTAGCGGGAGTAGGCAATGAGCAGTTCTTC.

This clonotype was seen ten or more times. The chain carries TRBV5-1 and TRBJ2-5; no reliable D call. The CDR3 spans 13 residues. Germline lookup yields CDR1 SGHRS and CDR2 YFSETQ. The V end lost 4 bases, the J end lost 1 base, and 8 bases lay between the germline ends. DNA of the CDR3: TGCGCCAGCAGCCTCTTCGGCCAAGAGACCCAGTACTTC. Its translation is CASSLFGQETQYF.

This clonotype was counted ten times or more. The CDR3 spells CASRSAGEGNQPQHF. The CDR3 nucleotides are TGTGCCAGCAGATCCGCGGGGGAGGGGAATCAGCCCCAGCATTTT. The rearrangement uses TRBV28 and TRBJ1-5; D possibly corresponds to TRBD1 (5 bases). Trimming left V 6 bases short and J 4 bases short, with 16 bases between. From germline, CDR1 is MDHEN and CDR2 SYDVKM. CDR3 length: 15 amino acids.

This clonotype was seen repeatedly, ten times or more. J is TRBJ2-7 and V is TRBV20-1; 8 nucleotides agree with TRBD1. Germline V gene data show CDR1 as DFQATT and CDR2 as SNEGSKA (reference sequence). V trimming: 3 bases; J trimming: 2 bases; junction bases outside the gene matches: 3. The length of the CDR3 is 13 residues. The CDR3 protein is CSASQDRAYEQYF. Written as DNA, the CDR3 is TGCAGTGCTAGTCAGGACAGGGCCTACGAGCAGTACTTC.

At least ten counts were recorded for this clonotype. The chain joins TRBV28 to TRBJ2-5, with TRBD2 matching over 7 bases. Germline lookup yields CDR1 MDHEN and CDR2 SYDVKM. CDR3 length: 14 amino acids. Trimming removed 8 bases from V and 2 bases from J; junction bases left unmatched: 8. CDR3 sequence reads: CASGERDGQETQYF. The CDR3 DNA reads as TGTGCCAGCGGCGAGCGGGACGGTCAAGAGACCCAGTACTTC.

This clonotype was counted between two and nine times. This chain joins TRBV1 and TRBJ1-1; TRBD1, as called in the table, went unchecked against the DNA. TRBV1 is a documented pseudogene. This CDR3 region has 11 residues. This chain's CDR3 is CTSTQGDEAFF. The CDR3 DNA reads TGCACCAGCACCCAGGGGGATGAAGCTTTCTTT.

This clonotype was detected many times. The chain has TRBV5-1 and TRBJ1-2; possibly TRBD1 for D (6 bases). Germline V gene lookup returns CDR1 SGHRS and CDR2 YFSETQ. The CDR3 runs to 15 residues. V was pared by 4 bases and J by 0 bases, with 13 bases between. Here the CDR3 DNA reads TGCGCCAGCAGCCATGGACAGTTAGCTAACTATGGCTACACCTTC. Protein sequence: CASSHGQLANYGYTF. Variable domain in full (rest from reference TRBV5-1 and TRBJ1-2): KAGVTQTPRYLIKTRGQQVTLSCSPISGHRSVSWYQQTPGQGLQFLFEYFSETQRNKGNFPGRFSGRQFSNSRSEMNVSTLELGDSALYLCASSHGQLANYGYTFGSGTRLTVV.

This clonotype was detected many times. The chain employs TRBV5-1 and TRBJ1-6, with D possibly TRBD1 on 5 matching bases. V was clipped by 0 bases and J by 7 bases, with 14 bases between them. Looked up from germline, CDR1 is SGHRS and CDR2 is YFSETQ. CDR3 length equals 16 residues. The CDR3 here is CASSLDTGTFNSPLHF. In DNA, the CDR3 is TGCGCCAGCAGCTTGGATACCGGGACCTTCAATTCACCCCTCCACTTT.

This clonotype was counted ten times or more. The gene calls are TRBV12-3 or TRBV12-4 and TRBJ2-5; tentatively, D is TRBD1 or TRBD2 (5 bases each). CDR3 size: 13 residues. V lost 5 bases, J lost 5 bases, and 12 bases lay in between. This CDR3 is CASSPREFETQYF. DNA of the CDR3: TGTGCCAGCAGTCCCAGGGAGTTCGAGACCCAGTACTTC.

This clonotype was detected only once. This chain links TRBV5-1 with TRBJ1-2; 7 bases map to TRBD1. CDR3 length: 15 residues. CDR1 is SGHRS, CDR2 YFSETQ, per germline. V dropped 7 bases and J dropped 4; count of bases not matched to a gene: 13. The CDR3 region has the DNA TGCGCCAGCGCCGTAAAGGGACAGCAAGTCTATGGCTACACCTTC. Translation gives CASAVKGQQVYGYTF. The whole variable domain, remainder taken from reference TRBV5-1 and TRBJ1-2, is KAGVTQTPRYLIKTRGQQVTLSCSPISGHRSVSWYQQTPGQGLQFLFEYFSETQRNKGNFPGRFSGRQFSNSRSEMNVSTLELGDSALYLCASAVKGQQVYGYTFGSGTRLTVV.

This clonotype showed up many times. This chain connects TRBV12-3 or TRBV12-4 to TRBJ1-2; D is uncertain. The CDR3 runs 16 residues. V was cut by 1 base and J by 4 bases, with 16 bases left in between. The CDR3 nucleotides are TGTGCCAGCAGTTTAGTCGTAGGGCCTGTCGGCTATGGCTACACCTTC. Its translation: CASSLVVGPVGYGYTF.

The CDR3 spells CASSPAGNRRNYGYTF. CDR3 nucleotides: TGTGCCAGCAGTCCTGCGGGGAATCGACGTAACTATGGCTACACCTTC. J is TRBJ1-2 and V is TRBV25-1, with no clear D. V shed 5 bases and J shed 1 base, with 17 bases lying between them. Germline V gene lookup returns CDR1 MGHDK and CDR2 SYGVNS. CDR3 length equals 16 residues.

This clonotype turned up a few times. V usage is TRBV5-1 and J usage is TRBJ1-1; tentatively, D is TRBD1 (5 bases). V was clipped by 4 bases and J by 1 base, with 17 bases between them. The CDR3 runs to 16 residues. Germline V gene sequence: CDR1 SGHRS, CDR2 YFSETQ. The CDR3 loop reads CASSARSGGKNTEAFF. In DNA form, the CDR3 reads TGCGCCAGCAGCGCACGCTCGGGGGGAAAGAACACTGAAGCTTTCTTT.

As concerns this clonotype: Given a much more abundant clone one base away, this may be a read error. The chain is built from TRBV20-1 and TRBJ2-3, with 9 nucleotides matching TRBD2. With 4 bases clipped from V and 2 bases from J, the junction kept 10 bases outside the gene matches. This CDR3 is 16 amino acids long. In germline, CDR1 is DFQATT, CDR2 SNEGSKA (reference sequence). DNA for the CDR3: TGCAGTGCTATAGCGGGAGTGCGCAGTACCACAGATACGCAGTATTTT. As protein: CSAIAGVRSTTDTQYF.